This T cell receptor beta chain was sequenced for a study of blood T cell repertoires in COVID-19. The CDR3 extends over 12 amino acids. Trimming removed 5 bases from V and 8 bases from J, with 12 bases in between. Profiling relied on immunoSEQ multiplex PCR, and the TCRdb table lists in-frame clones only, not all of them. This table has about 240,000 clones, more than 75% appearing once. Sequencing used peripheral blood. The source of this sequence is a woman in her sixties with active or convalescent COVID-19. The chain joins TRBV12-3 or TRBV12-4 to TRBJ1-1; D gene unclear. The CDR3 DNA reads TGTGCCAGCAGTCGCAGGCAGCGGGAAGCTTTCTTT. This encodes CASSRRQREAFF.